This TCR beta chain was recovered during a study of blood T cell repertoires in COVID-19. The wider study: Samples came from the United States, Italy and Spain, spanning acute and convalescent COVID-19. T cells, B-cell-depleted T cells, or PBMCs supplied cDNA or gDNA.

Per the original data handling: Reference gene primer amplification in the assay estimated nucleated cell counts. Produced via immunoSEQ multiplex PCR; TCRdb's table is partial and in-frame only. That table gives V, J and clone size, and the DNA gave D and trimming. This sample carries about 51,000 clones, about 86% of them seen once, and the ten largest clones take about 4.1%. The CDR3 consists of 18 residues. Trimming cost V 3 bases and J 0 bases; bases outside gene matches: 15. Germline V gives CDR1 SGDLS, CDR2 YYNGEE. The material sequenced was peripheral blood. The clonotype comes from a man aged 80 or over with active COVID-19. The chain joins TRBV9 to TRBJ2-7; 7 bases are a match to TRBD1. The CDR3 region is CASSGGVQGNYPSYEQYF. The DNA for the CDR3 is TGTGCCAGCAGCGGAGGGGTACAGGGGAACTACCCCTCCTACGAGCAGTACTTC.